This T cell receptor (beta chain) derives from a study of graft-versus-host responses after intestinal transplantation. Study context: Multivisceral, liver-intestinal, or isolated intestinal transplants were given to recipients. Recipients uniformly received anti-thymocyte globulin induction, followed by tacrolimus and steroids for approximately 3 years. Study-wide results and limits: GvH clones occurred in recipient marrow; some first appeared in ileum or blood.

This CDR3 is 15 amino acids long. Per the germline V gene, CDR1 is SGHNT and CDR2 is YYREEE (reference sequence). V lost 4 bases and J 5 bases, leaving 13 bases between the germline ends. Repertoires were generated with immunoSEQ multiplex PCR, while TCRdb's copy carries only in-frame clones and drops some. The sample comprises just under 50,000 clones, about 81% of which are singletons, and over 0.45% rests with the top ten. This clone was seen more than once but under ten times. The antigen is unknown. The receptor's source is a human donor who was the organ donor for an intestinal transplant. Sequenced material: unstimulated CD4+ T cells sorted from spleen or lymph node cells, taken before transplant. This rearrangement joins TRBV5-4 to TRBJ1-6; unclear D gene. CDR3 DNA sequence: TGTGCCAGCAGCCCCACGGGTATGGATAATTCACCCCTCCACTTT. It yields the protein CASSPTGMDNSPLHF.